The source of this TCR beta chain is a study of blood T cell repertoires in COVID-19. Whole-study context: Material from acute and convalescent COVID-19 was sourced from the United States, Italy and Spain. T cells, B-cell-depleted T cells, or PBMCs provided the cDNA or gDNA that served as material.

This clone was seen once. Trimming cost V 5 bases and J 4 bases; bases outside gene matches: 6. This CDR3 contains 13 residues. The germline V gene has CDR1 GTSNPN and CDR2 SVGIG (reference sequence). Authors' methods: Estimation of nucleated cell counts relied on the amplification of reference gene primers. The method was immunoSEQ multiplex PCR; TCRdb's version includes in-frame clones alone and lacks a portion of them. The V and J calls and the clone size are those of that table, but D and trimming were determined from the DNA. The table lists roughly 250,000 clones, roughly 90% of them singletons.

The sequence was obtained from a man in his fifties or sixties who had recovered from COVID-19. The chain links TRBV30 to TRBJ2-7; 9 nucleotides match TRBD1. The sample taken for sequencing was peripheral blood. The CDR3 nucleotides are TGTGCCTGGTCGGGACAGGGTCGATACGAGCAGTACTTC. This sequence encodes CAWSGQGRYEQYF.